This T cell receptor (beta chain) originates from a study of response to subunit inactivated influenza vaccine. Germline assignment: CDR1 SGHTA and CDR2 FQGTGA. The CDR3 consists of 13 residues. V was cut by 4 bases and J by 8 bases, with 14 bases left in between. Study results and limitations: The authors put forward the suggestion that each seasonal influenza vaccination may bring in only a limited number of new T cells.

In its sample, this clonotype was seen once. Its antigen remains unknown. TCRdb processed the RT-PCR reads anew with MiXCR; each CDR3 protein has one entry. The sample has 710,000 or so distinct CDR3 sequences, about a sixth seen once. This TCR came from a man aged 45-65 years who received an inactivated influenza vaccine. The gene calls are TRBV7-3 and TRBJ2-5; perhaps TRBD2 as D (5 bases). The input for sequencing was PBMCs from blood, taken 12 days after vaccination. CDR3 sequence (DNA): TGTGCCAGCAGCTCGACCTCCGGAGGTACCCAGTACTTC. Translation: CASSSTSGGTQYF.